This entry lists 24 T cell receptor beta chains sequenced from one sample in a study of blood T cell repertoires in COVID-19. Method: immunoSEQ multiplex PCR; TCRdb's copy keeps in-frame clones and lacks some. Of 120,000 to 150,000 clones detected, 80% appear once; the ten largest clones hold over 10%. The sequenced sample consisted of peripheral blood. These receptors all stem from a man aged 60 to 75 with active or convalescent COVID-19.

This CDR3 reads CASTTGTGGYEQYF. DNA for the CDR3: TGTGCCAGCACAACCGGGACAGGTGGTTACGAGCAGTACTTC. This chain links TRBV6-5 with TRBJ2-7, with 8 bases aligning to TRBD1. Trimming at V came to 7 bases and at J to 4 bases, leaving 9 bases not matched to a gene. CDR3 length: 14 residues. Per the germline V gene, CDR1 is MNHEY and CDR2 is SVGAGI.

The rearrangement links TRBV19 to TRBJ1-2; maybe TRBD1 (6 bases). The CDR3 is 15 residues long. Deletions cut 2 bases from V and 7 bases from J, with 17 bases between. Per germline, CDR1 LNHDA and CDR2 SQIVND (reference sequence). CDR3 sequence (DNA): TGTGCCAGTAGTATACCTCGGGGGGGCGCGTTTGGCTACACCTTC. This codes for CASSIPRGGAFGYTF. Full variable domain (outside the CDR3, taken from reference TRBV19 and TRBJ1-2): DGGITQSPKYLFRKEGQNVTLSCEQNLNHDAMYWYRQDPGQGLRLIYYSQIVNDFQKGDIAEGYSVSREKKESFPLTVTSAQKNPTAFYLCASSIPRGGAFGYTFGSGTRLTVV.

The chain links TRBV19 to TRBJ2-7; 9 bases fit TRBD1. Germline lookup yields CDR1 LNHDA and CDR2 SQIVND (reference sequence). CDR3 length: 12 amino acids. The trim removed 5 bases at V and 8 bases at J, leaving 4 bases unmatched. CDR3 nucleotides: TGTGCCAGTAGTGAAGGGACAGGGCAGCAGTACTTC. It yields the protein CASSEGTGQQYF.

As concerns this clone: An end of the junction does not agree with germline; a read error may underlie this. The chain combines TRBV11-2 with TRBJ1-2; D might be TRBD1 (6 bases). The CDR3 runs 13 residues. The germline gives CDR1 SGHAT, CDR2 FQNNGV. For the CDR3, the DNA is TGTGCCAGCACCTTACGGGGGGCGGTTGGCTACACCTTC. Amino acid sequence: CASTLRGAVGYTF.

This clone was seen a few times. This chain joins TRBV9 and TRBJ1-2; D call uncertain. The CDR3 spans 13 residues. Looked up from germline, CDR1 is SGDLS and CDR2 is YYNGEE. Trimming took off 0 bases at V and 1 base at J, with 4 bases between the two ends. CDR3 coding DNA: TGTGCCAGCAGCGTAGGAGTTAACTATGGCTACACCTTC. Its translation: CASSVGVNYGYTF.

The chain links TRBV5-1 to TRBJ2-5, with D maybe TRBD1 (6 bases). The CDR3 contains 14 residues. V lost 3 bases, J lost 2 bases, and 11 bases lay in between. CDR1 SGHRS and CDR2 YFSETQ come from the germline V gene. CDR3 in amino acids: CASSSGQPQETQYF. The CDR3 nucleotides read TGCGCCAGCAGCTCCGGACAGCCTCAAGAGACCCAGTACTTC. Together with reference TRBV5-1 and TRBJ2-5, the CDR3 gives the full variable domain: KAGVTQTPRYLIKTRGQQVTLSCSPISGHRSVSWYQQTPGQGLQFLFEYFSETQRNKGNFPGRFSGRQFSNSRSEMNVSTLELGDSALYLCASSSGQPQETQYFGPGTRLLVL.

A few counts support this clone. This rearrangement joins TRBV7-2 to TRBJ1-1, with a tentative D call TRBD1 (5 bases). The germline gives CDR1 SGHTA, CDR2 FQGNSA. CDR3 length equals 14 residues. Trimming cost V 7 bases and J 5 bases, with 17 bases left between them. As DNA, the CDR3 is TGTGCCAGCAACATAGGGGTCGGGGGTACTGAAGCTTTCTTT. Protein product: CASNIGVGGTEAFF.

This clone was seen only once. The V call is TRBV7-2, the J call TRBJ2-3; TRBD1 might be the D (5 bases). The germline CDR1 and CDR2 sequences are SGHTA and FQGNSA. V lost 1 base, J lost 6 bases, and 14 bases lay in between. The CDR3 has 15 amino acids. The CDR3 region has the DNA TGTGCCAGCAGCTTAGAACCAGGACATTGGGATACGCAGTATTTT. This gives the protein CASSLEPGHWDTQYF.

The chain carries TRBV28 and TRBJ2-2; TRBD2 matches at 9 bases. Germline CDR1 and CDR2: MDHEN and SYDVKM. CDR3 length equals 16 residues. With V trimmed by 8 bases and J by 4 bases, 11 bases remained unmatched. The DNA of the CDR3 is TGTGCCAGCGCTCCGGGGGGACTAGCTATCACCGGGGAGCTGTTTTTT. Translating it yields CASAPGGLAITGELFF.

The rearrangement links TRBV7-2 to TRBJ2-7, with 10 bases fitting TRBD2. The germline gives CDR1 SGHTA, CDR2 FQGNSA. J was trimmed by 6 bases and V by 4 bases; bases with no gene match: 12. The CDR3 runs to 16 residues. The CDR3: CASSSTSGRASGEQYF. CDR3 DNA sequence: TGTGCCAGCAGCTCTACAAGCGGGAGGGCCTCGGGCGAGCAGTACTTC.

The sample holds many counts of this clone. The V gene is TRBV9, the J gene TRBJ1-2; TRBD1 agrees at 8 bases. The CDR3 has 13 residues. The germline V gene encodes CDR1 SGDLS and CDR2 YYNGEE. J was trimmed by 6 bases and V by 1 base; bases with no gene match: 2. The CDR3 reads CASSVQTGDGYTF. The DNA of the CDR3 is TGTGCCAGCAGCGTACAGACAGGGGATGGCTACACCTTC.

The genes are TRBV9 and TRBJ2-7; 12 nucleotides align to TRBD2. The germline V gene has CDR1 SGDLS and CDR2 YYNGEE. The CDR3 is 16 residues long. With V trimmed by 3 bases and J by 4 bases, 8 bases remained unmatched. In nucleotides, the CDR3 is TGTGCCAGCAGCGCCCTAGCGGGAGGGCCCATTTACGAGCAGTACTTC. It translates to CASSALAGGPIYEQYF.

The CDR3 sequence: CASSDRFNQPQHF. The CDR3 bases are TGTGCCAGCAGCGACAGATTCAATCAGCCCCAGCATTTT. The V and J genes are TRBV6-2 or TRBV6-3 and TRBJ1-5; weak D call: TRBD1 (5 bases). This CDR3 has 13 residues. Germline V lookup: CDR1 MNHEY, CDR2 SVGEGT. V was cut by 6 bases and J by 3 bases, with 9 bases left in between.

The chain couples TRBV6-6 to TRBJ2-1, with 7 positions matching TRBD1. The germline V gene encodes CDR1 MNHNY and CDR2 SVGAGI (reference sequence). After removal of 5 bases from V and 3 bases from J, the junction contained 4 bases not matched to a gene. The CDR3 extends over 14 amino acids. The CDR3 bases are TGTGCCAGCAGTCCCGGACAGGTCTACAATGAGCAGTTCTTC. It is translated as CASSPGQVYNEQFF.

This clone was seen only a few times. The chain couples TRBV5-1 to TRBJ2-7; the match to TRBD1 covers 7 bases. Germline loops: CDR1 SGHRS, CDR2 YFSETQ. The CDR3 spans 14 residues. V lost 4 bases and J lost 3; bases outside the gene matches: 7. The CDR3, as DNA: TGCGCCAGCAGCCTACATCGGGACAGCTACGAGCAGTACTTC. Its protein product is CASSLHRDSYEQYF.

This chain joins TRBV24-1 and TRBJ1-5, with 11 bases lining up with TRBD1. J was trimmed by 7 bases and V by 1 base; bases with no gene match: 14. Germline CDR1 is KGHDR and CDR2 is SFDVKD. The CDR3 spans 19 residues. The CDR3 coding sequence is TGTGCCACCAGTGATTTTTGGCTTAAGGACAGGGGGCCGGACCAGCCCCAGCATTTT. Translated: CATSDFWLKDRGPDQPQHF.

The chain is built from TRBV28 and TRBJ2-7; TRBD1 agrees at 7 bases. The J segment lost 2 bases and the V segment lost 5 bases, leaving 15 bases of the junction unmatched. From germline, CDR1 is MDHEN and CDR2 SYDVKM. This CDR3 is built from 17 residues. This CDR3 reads CASSKPGQHLNTYEQYF. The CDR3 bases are TGTGCCAGCAGTAAACCGGGACAGCACCTCAATACCTACGAGCAGTACTTC.

The CDR3 DNA reads TGTGCCAGCAGAACCCCCCGGGCAGGGTTCCACGAGCAGTACTTC. It yields the protein CASRTPRAGFHEQYF. The chain uses TRBV28 and TRBJ2-7; a weak D match, TRBD1 (5 bases). There are 15 residues in the CDR3. CDR1 is MDHEN, CDR2 SYDVKM, per germline. Trimming left V 6 bases short and J 5 bases short, with 20 bases between.

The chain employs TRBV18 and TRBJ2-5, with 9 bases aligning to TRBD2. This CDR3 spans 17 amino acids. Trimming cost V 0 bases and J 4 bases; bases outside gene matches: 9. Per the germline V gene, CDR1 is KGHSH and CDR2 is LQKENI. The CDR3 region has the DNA TGTGCCAGCTCACCACCGACCGGGCGGGGGGGGCGAGAGACCCAGTACTTC. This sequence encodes CASSPPTGRGGRETQYF.

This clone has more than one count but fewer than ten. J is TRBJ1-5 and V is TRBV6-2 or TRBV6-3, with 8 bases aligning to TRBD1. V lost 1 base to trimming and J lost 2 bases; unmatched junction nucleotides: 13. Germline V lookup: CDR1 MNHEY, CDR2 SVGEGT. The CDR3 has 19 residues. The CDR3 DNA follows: TGTGCCAGCAGTTACTTTGGACAGGGCGAAGGGTGGGGCAATCAGCCCCAGCATTTT. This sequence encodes CASSYFGQGEGWGNQPQHF.

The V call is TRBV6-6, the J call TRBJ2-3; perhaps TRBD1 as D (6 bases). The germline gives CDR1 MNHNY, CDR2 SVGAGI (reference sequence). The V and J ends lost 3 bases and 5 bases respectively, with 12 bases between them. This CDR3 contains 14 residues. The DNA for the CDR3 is TGTGCCAGCAGTTATGATGGGGGCGGAGATACGCAGTATTTT. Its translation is CASSYDGGGDTQYF.

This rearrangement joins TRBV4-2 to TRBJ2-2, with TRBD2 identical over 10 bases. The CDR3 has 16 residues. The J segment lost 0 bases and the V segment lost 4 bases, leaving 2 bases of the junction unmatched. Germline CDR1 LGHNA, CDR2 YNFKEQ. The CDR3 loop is CASSPTSGPNTGELFF. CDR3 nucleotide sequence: TGTGCCAGCAGCCCGACTAGCGGGCCGAACACCGGGGAGCTGTTTTTT.

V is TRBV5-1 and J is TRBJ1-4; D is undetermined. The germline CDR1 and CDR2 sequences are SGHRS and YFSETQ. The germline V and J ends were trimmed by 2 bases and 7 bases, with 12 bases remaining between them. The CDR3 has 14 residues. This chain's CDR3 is CASSFGRSREKLFF. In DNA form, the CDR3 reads TGCGCCAGCAGCTTCGGTAGGAGCCGTGAAAAACTGTTTTTT.

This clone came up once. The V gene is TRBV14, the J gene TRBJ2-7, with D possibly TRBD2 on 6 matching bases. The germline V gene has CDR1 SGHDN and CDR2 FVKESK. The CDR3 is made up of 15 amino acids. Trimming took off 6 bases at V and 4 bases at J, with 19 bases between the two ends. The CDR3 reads CASRRSGGKGYEQYF. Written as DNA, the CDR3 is TGTGCCAGCAGACGGAGTGGGGGGAAGGGGTACGAGCAGTACTTC.